These 31 T cell receptor beta chains originate from one sample sequenced in a study of blood T cells in healthy people across ages. A second about 7 to 11 cycle PCR used barcoded and J-beta primers. MiXCR, applied by TCRdb to the 5' RACE reads, yields one record per CDR3 protein. Among 700,000 or so distinct CDR3 sequences, roughly 41% were seen once, and the ten largest hold about 30%. Material for sequencing was blood. The receptor source for this set is a man older than 75 in good health.

The chain employs TRBV6-1 and TRBJ2-1; TRBD1 aligns across 7 bases. Looked up from germline, CDR1 is MNHNS and CDR2 is SASEGT. This CDR3 is built from 16 residues. Trimming at V came to 2 bases and at J to 9 bases, leaving 13 bases not matched to a gene. In DNA, the CDR3 is TGTGCCAGCAGTGAAAAGGCAGGGGGTCCCCTAGGTGAGCAGTTCTTC. Translation: CASSEKAGGPLGEQFF.

The V gene is TRBV12-3 or TRBV12-4, the J gene TRBJ2-3; 9 bases agree with TRBD1. The CDR3 has 14 residues. V lost 7 bases, J lost 6 bases, and 8 bases stayed unmatched. The CDR3 protein is CASTNTGGADTQYF. DNA of the CDR3: TGTGCCAGCACGAACACAGGGGGCGCGGATACGCAGTATTTT.

The chain recombines TRBV9 with TRBJ2-1, with 10 bases fitting TRBD2. The V and J ends lost 0 bases and 7 bases, in that order; junction bases with no gene match: 7. This CDR3 spans 16 amino acids. Germline values: CDR1 SGDLS, CDR2 YYNGEE. The CDR3 reads CASSVGSSGGQNEQFF. CDR3 coding DNA: TGTGCCAGCAGCGTAGGGTCTAGCGGGGGCCAAAATGAGCAGTTCTTC.

V and J are TRBV7-9 and TRBJ2-2; D is uncertain. Trimming pared 5 bases from V and 7 bases from J, leaving 17 bases between. The CDR3 covers 15 residues. Germline V gene sequence: CDR1 SEHNR, CDR2 FQNEAQ (reference sequence). CDR3 coding DNA: TGTGCCAGCAGCCCGAATTTAAACGTCGGCGGGGAGCTGTTTTTT. Encoded protein: CASSPNLNVGGELFF.

This clonotype occurred a few times. The chain uses TRBV6-5 and TRBJ2-5; D remains ambiguous. The germline V gene has CDR1 MNHEY and CDR2 SVGAGI. The CDR3 has 13 residues. V lost 6 bases to trimming and J lost 7 bases, with 15 bases between them. CDR3 in DNA: TGTGCCAGCAGCCGTGGATTACCAGGGACCCAGTACTTC. Protein sequence: CASSRGLPGTQYF.

This clonotype has only a few counts. Relative to the germline gene, one junction end is altered; a read error may explain this. The CDR3 protein is CVSRTFDTQYF. Here the CDR3 DNA reads TGTGTCAGCAGGACATTTGATACGCAGTATTTT. The V and J genes are TRBV6-1 and TRBJ2-3; maybe TRBD1 (5 bases). The CDR3 length is 11 residues. Germline V gene sequence: CDR1 MNHNS, CDR2 SASEGT.

This clonotype was seen a few times. This chain joins TRBV20-1 and TRBJ2-6, with TRBD2 matching over 7 bases. The CDR3 is 16 residues long. Germline CDR1 is DFQATT and CDR2 is SNEGSKA (reference sequence). The V gene end was trimmed by 1 base and the J gene end by 1 base; junction bases not matched to a gene: 4. CDR3 in DNA: TGCAGTGCTAGAGTTGGGGGGGAGTCTGGGGCCAACGTCCTGACTTTC. It is translated as CSARVGGESGANVLTF.

This clonotype appeared a few times. The chain combines TRBV10-3 with TRBJ1-2; 8 bases agree with TRBD1. The CDR3 consists of 14 residues. V lost 4 bases to trimming and J lost 7 bases; unmatched junction nucleotides: 8. Per the germline V gene, CDR1 is ENHRY and CDR2 is SYGVKD. The CDR3 sequence: CAISGTGTVRGYTF. The CDR3 nucleotides are TGTGCCATCAGTGGGACAGGGACGGTCCGTGGCTACACCTTC.

J is TRBJ2-1 and V is TRBV6-5, with TRBD2 matching 15 bases. The CDR3 has 14 residues. Germline V CDR1 and CDR2: MNHEY, SVGAGI. J gave up 15 bases and V 5 bases, and 8 bases lay outside the gene matches. CDR3 amino acids: CASSPGLAGGLGFF. CDR3 sequence (DNA): TGTGCCAGCAGTCCCGGACTAGCGGGGGGGCTGGGGTTCTTC.

The rearrangement links TRBV20-1 to TRBJ2-4, with a tentative D call TRBD1 (6 bases). Deletions cut 6 bases from V and 11 bases from J, with 20 bases between. The CDR3 is made up of 13 amino acids. In germline, CDR1 is DFQATT, CDR2 SNEGSKA (reference sequence). This chain's CDR3 is CSAALYGTSVQYF. DNA of the CDR3: TGCAGTGCCGCCCTGTACGGGACATCGGTTCAGTACTTC.

This clonotype was found many times. The CDR3: CASSLRSVWQGSSYNSPLHF. The CDR3 DNA reads as TGTGCCAGCAGCTTACGTAGCGTCTGGCAGGGGAGCTCCTATAATTCACCCCTCCACTTT. The chain recombines TRBV7-2 with TRBJ1-6; perhaps TRBD1 as D (6 bases). V was shortened by 2 bases and J by 0 bases, with 20 bases between the two germline ends. Germline CDR1 SGHTA, CDR2 FQGNSA. The CDR3 is made up of 20 amino acids.

This sequence joins TRBV9 and TRBJ2-6; possibly TRBD1 for D (7 bases). The CDR3 sequence is 19 residues long. Deletions cut 0 bases from V and 0 bases from J, with 16 bases between. Germline CDR1 is SGDLS and CDR2 is YYNGEE. The CDR3 sequence: CASSVARRDSPSGANVLTF. Here the CDR3 DNA reads TGTGCCAGCAGCGTAGCTAGGAGGGACAGCCCCTCTGGGGCCAACGTCCTGACTTTC.

The CDR3 loop reads CASSTPGAGTQYF. For the CDR3, the DNA is TGTGCCAGCAGTACCCCAGGGGCAGGGACCCAGTACTTC. This chain links TRBV6-5 with TRBJ2-7, with a possible D match to TRBD1 (6 bases). The J call may be mistaken, given a closer DNA end match to TRBJ2-5. The germline CDR1 and CDR2 sequences are MNHEY and SVGAGI. The CDR3 sequence is 13 residues long.

The J gene is TRBJ2-2, the V gene TRBV6-2 or TRBV6-3, with unresolved D. The germline CDR1 and CDR2 sequences are MNHEY and SVGEGT. The V end was cut by 5 bases, the J end by 1 base, with 5 bases between. The CDR3 length is 13 residues. CDR3 protein: CASSRWNTGELFF. CDR3 coding DNA: TGTGCCAGCAGTCGATGGAACACCGGGGAGCTGTTTTTT.

The V gene is TRBV6-1, the J gene TRBJ2-2; D is unresolved. Per the germline V gene, CDR1 is MNHNS and CDR2 is SASEGT. This CDR3 region has 16 residues. V lost 6 bases, J lost 0 bases, and 14 bases lay in between. CDR3 loop: CASRPIDTSNTGELFF. The DNA of the CDR3 is TGTGCCAGCAGGCCCATTGACACCTCGAACACCGGGGAGCTGTTTTTT.

This clonotype was counted only a few times. The gene calls are TRBV4-3 and TRBJ2-7, with TRBD2 matching 9 bases. V shed 2 bases, J shed 6 bases, and the junction held 8 bases outside the gene matches. Germline V gene sequence: CDR1 LGHNA, CDR2 YSLEER. This CDR3 is 15 amino acids long. The CDR3 coding sequence is TGCGCCAGCAGCCAAATAGGATTAGCGGGGGCCGAGCAGTACTTC. Protein sequence: CASSQIGLAGAEQYF.

CDR3 residues: CSAYGMDRRSSYNEQFF. The CDR3 DNA reads TGCAGCGCCTATGGAATGGACAGGAGAAGCTCCTACAATGAGCAGTTCTTC. V gene TRBV29-1 combines with J gene TRBJ2-1, with 7 bases aligning to TRBD1. The CDR3 is made up of 17 amino acids. Germline-derived CDR1 and CDR2 are SQVTM and ANQGSEA. V was clipped by 7 bases and J by 0 bases; unmatched bases: 15.

This clonotype was picked up a small number of times. The chain is built from TRBV21-1 and TRBJ2-3; the DNA was not compared with TRBD1, the D call given in the table. TRBV21-1 is a pseudogene. This CDR3 is built from 17 residues. As DNA, the CDR3 is TGTGCCAGCAGCACCTCAGGGGTCCCCCCCTCGACAGATACGCAGTATTTT. Translated, it gives CASSTSGVPPSTDTQYF.

The gene calls are TRBV3-1 and TRBJ1-2; TRBD1 is a possible D gene (6 bases). Trimming stripped 4 bases from V and 1 base from J, with 16 bases between. Germline V gene lookup returns CDR1 LGHDT and CDR2 YNNKEL (reference sequence). The CDR3 is 16 residues long. The CDR3: CASSRRQVPDNYGYTF. The CDR3 DNA reads TGTGCCAGCAGCCGCAGACAGGTCCCTGATAACTATGGCTACACCTTC.

This clonotype was seen more than once but under ten times. The rearrangement uses TRBV4-2 and TRBJ2-5; 9 nucleotides agree with TRBD1. This CDR3 is 15 amino acids long. CDR1 is LGHNA and CDR2 is YNFKEQ in the germline V gene. The ends lost 1 base at V and 3 bases at J; junction bases unmatched: 3. In DNA, the CDR3 is TGTGCCAGCAGCCAAGCCACAGGGGGCGAAGAGACCCAGTACTTC. As protein: CASSQATGGEETQYF.

This clonotype was seen more than once but under ten times. This sequence joins TRBV7-2 and TRBJ2-2, with D possibly matching TRBD2 (5 bases). Trimming took 0 bases from V and 9 from J, leaving 8 bases between them. The CDR3 is 13 amino acids. Germline-derived CDR1 and CDR2 are SGHTA and FQGNSA. The DNA of the CDR3 is TGTGCCAGCAGCTTAGCAGGAGGAAGGGAGCTGTTTTTT. Encoded protein: CASSLAGGRELFF. Full variable domain (remainder filled in from reference TRBV7-2 and TRBJ2-2): GAGVSQSPSNKVTEKGKDVELRCDPISGHTALYWYRQSLGQGLEFLIYFQGNSAPDKSGLPSDRFSAERTGGSVSTLTIQRTQQEDSAVYLCASSLAGGRELFFGEGSRLTVL.

The V and J genes are TRBV5-1 and TRBJ2-4; tentatively, D is TRBD1 (5 bases). CDR3 length: 13 residues. Germline-derived CDR1 and CDR2 are SGHRS and YFSETQ. With 1 base removed from V and 5 bases from J, the gap between germline ends came to 7 bases. The CDR3 here is CASSLTGENIQYF. The CDR3, as DNA: TGCGCCAGCAGCTTGACAGGAGAAAACATTCAGTACTTC.

This clonotype was counted a few times. The gene calls are TRBV29-1 and TRBJ2-7, with 7 bases lining up with TRBD2. The germline CDR1 and CDR2 sequences are SQVTM and ANQGSEA. J gave up 0 bases and V 5 bases, and 7 bases lay outside the gene matches. The CDR3 contains 14 residues. CDR3 amino acids: CSVSGGGSSYEQYF. In DNA form, the CDR3 reads TGCAGCGTTTCTGGGGGAGGGAGCTCCTACGAGCAGTACTTC.

This clonotype appeared a few times. As DNA, the CDR3 is TGTGCCAGCAGCGTAGTAGCGCCAAACACCGGGGAGCTGTTTTTT. It translates to CASSVVAPNTGELFF. The V call is TRBV9, the J call TRBJ2-2, with D possibly TRBD2 on 5 matching bases. The germline CDR1 and CDR2 sequences are SGDLS and YYNGEE. Deletions cut 0 bases from V and 2 bases from J, with 8 bases between. This CDR3 has 15 residues.

The sample holds a few counts of this clonotype. The chain combines TRBV7-6 with TRBJ2-2; TRBD1 or TRBD2 may be the D gene (5 bases each). The CDR3 extends over 13 amino acids. Germline V gene lookup returns CDR1 SGHVS and CDR2 FNYEAQ. The V end was cut by 3 bases, the J end by 8 bases, with 10 bases between. The chain's CDR3 is CASSFLEGGELFF. The CDR3, as DNA: TGTGCCAGCAGCTTCCTTGAGGGGGGGGAGCTGTTTTTT.

A few counts support this clonotype. The rearrangement uses TRBV29-1 and TRBJ2-5, with 8 positions matching TRBD2. Losses at the gene ends were 4 bases for V and 2 bases for J; bases not matched to a gene: 9. This CDR3 has 15 amino acids. Germline V gene data show CDR1 as SQVTM and CDR2 as ANQGSEA. CDR3 loop: CSVGGAGVYQETQYF. In nucleotides, the CDR3 is TGCAGCGTTGGTGGAGCGGGAGTTTATCAAGAGACCCAGTACTTC.

This clonotype appeared a few times. The chain is built from TRBV20-1 and TRBJ2-3; D not certain. The CDR3 is 14 residues long. Germline V lookup: CDR1 DFQATT, CDR2 SNEGSKA (reference sequence). V was pared by 6 bases and J by 5 bases, with 18 bases between. The CDR3, as DNA: TGCAGTGCCACTAACTTTCCCACCGGAGATACGCAGTATTTT. Translating it yields CSATNFPTGDTQYF.

This clonotype was detected a few times. This chain links TRBV6-5 with TRBJ2-7, with TRBD1 identical over 9 bases. The CDR3 is 15 amino acids. Germline CDR1 reads MNHEY; CDR2 reads SVGAGI. The V gene end was trimmed by 0 bases and the J gene end by 9 bases; junction bases not matched to a gene: 9. In DNA, the CDR3 is TGTGCCAGCAGTTACTCGGGACAGGGATACGAGGTGCAGTACTTC. Translating it yields CASSYSGQGYEVQYF.

The rearrangement uses TRBV6-5 and TRBJ2-3; 7 bases are a match to TRBD1. This CDR3 comprises 16 residues. The junction had 7 bases not matched to a gene; V was cut back by 2 bases and J by 2 bases. Germline loops: CDR1 MNHEY, CDR2 SVGAGI. The CDR3 region is CASSYARTGATDTQYF. CDR3 coding DNA: TGTGCCAGCAGTTACGCCAGGACAGGCGCCACAGATACGCAGTATTTT.

The J gene is TRBJ2-3, the V gene TRBV6-6; D is ambiguous. The length of the CDR3 is 17 residues. V lost 7 bases and J 0 bases, leaving 20 bases between the germline ends. The germline V gene has CDR1 MNHNY and CDR2 SVGAGI (reference sequence). The CDR3 DNA follows: TGTGCCAGCACCCTCCTTAGTTCCCCGACTAGCACAGATACGCAGTATTTT. This codes for CASTLLSSPTSTDTQYF.

V usage is TRBV4-2 and J usage is TRBJ2-3; D could derive from TRBD1 or TRBD2 (6 bases each). The V gene lost 4 bases and the J gene lost 2 bases, with 13 bases spanning the gap. Per germline, CDR1 LGHNA and CDR2 YNFKEQ. CDR3 length equals 15 residues. The DNA of the CDR3 is TGTGCCAGCAGCCCTCGGAGGGGGAACACAGATACGCAGTATTTT. Its protein product is CASSPRRGNTDTQYF.